This passage covers 9 T cell receptor beta chains from one sample sequenced in a study of cytomegalovirus exposure and HLA in healthy donors. 13 Jbeta primers and 60 Vbeta primers were used for the PCR. TCRdb's copy holds only in-frame clones and misses some; the assay was immunoSEQ multiplex PCR. Here the sample spans about 200,000 clones, approximately 70% being singletons. The specimen was PBMCs. The receptors shown here come from a young woman in good health and CMV-seronegative.

In its sample, this clone was seen a few times. V and J are TRBV10-3 and TRBJ2-2, with 11 bases lining up with TRBD1. The V and J ends lost 6 bases and 3 bases, in that order; junction bases with no gene match: 6. The germline V gene has CDR1 ENHRY and CDR2 SYGVKD. CDR3 length: 16 residues. CDR3 sequence reads: CAIRNAGQGDTGELFF. CDR3 sequence (DNA): TGTGCCATCAGGAACGCGGGACAGGGGGACACCGGGGAGCTGTTTTTT.

The chain carries TRBV11-2 and TRBJ1-3; 8 nucleotides align to TRBD1. The germline V gene has CDR1 SGHAT and CDR2 FQNNGV. The CDR3 runs to 16 residues. Germline trimming cut 5 bases from V and 5 bases from J; bases unmatched to any gene: 11. CDR3: CASSPRQGRGRNTIYF. The CDR3, as DNA: TGTGCCAGCAGCCCTAGACAGGGGCGAGGTAGAAACACCATATATTTT.

The chain is built from TRBV7-9 and TRBJ2-6; maybe TRBD2 (5 bases). This CDR3 is built from 17 residues. Germline CDR1 SEHNR, CDR2 FQNEAQ (reference sequence). CDR3 loop: CSPAGSSQLSGANVLTF. The CDR3 DNA follows: TGTTCCCCCGCGGGCAGCTCCCAACTATCGGGGGCCAACGTCCTGACTTTC.

The rearrangement joins TRBV6-5 to TRBJ1-1; D is uncertain. The CDR3 totals 13 residues. Germline V lookup: CDR1 MNHEY, CDR2 SVGAGI. Trimming took 10 bases from V and 1 from J, leaving 13 bases between them. The CDR3 DNA is TGTGCCACCTATAGGGAGGGGAACACTGAAGCTTTCTTT. Protein sequence: CATYREGNTEAFF.

The chain joins TRBV10-1 to TRBJ2-5; TRBD1 matches 9 bases. The tail of the sequence fits TRBJ2-7 better, so the J call may be wrong. Germline CDR1 and CDR2: WNHNN and SYGVQD (reference sequence). CDR3 length: 16 amino acids. CDR3 protein: CASSEYRDRATYEQYF. The CDR3 nucleotides read TGCGCCAGCAGTGAGTATAGGGACAGGGCCACCTACGAGCAGTACTTC.

There are a few counts of this clone. The rearrangement uses TRBV7-8 and TRBJ1-2, with a possible D match to TRBD1 (5 bases). The CDR3 runs 12 residues. V was shortened by 6 bases and J by 6 bases, with 11 bases between the two germline ends. Germline values: CDR1 SGHVS, CDR2 FQNEAQ. CDR3 residues: CASSPGKDGYTF. As DNA, the CDR3 is TGTGCCAGCAGTCCAGGGAAAGATGGCTACACCTTC.

In its sample, this clone was seen a few times. The chain joins TRBV29-1 to TRBJ2-7; a weak D match, TRBD2 (5 bases). CDR3 length equals 12 residues. Trimming cost V 5 bases and J 3 bases, with 11 bases left between them. Germline CDR1 and CDR2: SQVTM and ANQGSEA. The CDR3, as DNA: TGCAGCGTTAGGGAGCTGAGCTACGAGCAGTACTTC. This encodes CSVRELSYEQYF.

The V gene is TRBV5-6, the J gene TRBJ2-5; D is perhaps TRBD2 (5 bases). The CDR3 runs to 15 residues. Germline assignment: CDR1 SGHDT and CDR2 YYEEEE. V gave up 2 bases and J gave up 11 bases, with 22 bases separating them. The CDR3 DNA follows: TGTGCCAGCAGCTTCCGACGGACTTTGGTGAATCGGCAGTACTTC. Amino acid sequence: CASSFRRTLVNRQYF.

The V and J genes are TRBV4-2 and TRBJ2-3; 7 bases line up with TRBD1. The CDR3 length is 14 residues. V shed 3 bases, J shed 1 base, and the junction held 1 base outside the gene matches. CDR1 and CDR2 from the germline V gene are LGHNA and YNFKEQ. The CDR3 region has the DNA TGTGCCAGCAGCCATGACAGGGGCACAGATACGCAGTATTTT. This gives the protein CASSHDRGTDTQYF.